This T cell receptor (beta chain) was found in a study of OX40 agonist ivuxolimab in advanced cancers. Study overall: An anti-OX40 (CD134) antibody with agonistic activity, ivuxolimab, was administered to patients. Partial responses were observed in three patients, of whom one had hepatocellular carcinoma and two had cutaneous melanoma. General observations from the study: CD8+ T cells were the subset that, on average, had more expanded clones than CD4+. Some nonresponders also had low normalized T-cell clonal expansion.

On this clone itself: Its antigen remains unknown.

Using immunoSEQ multiplex PCR, the repertoire was profiled, and TCRdb retains in-frame clones only, with some absent. Of over 85,000 clones in the sample, roughly 80% were seen once. Sequencing was performed on CD4+ or CD8+ T cells sorted from blood, taken in a trial of the OX40 agonist ivuxolimab. The TCR sequence derives from an adult with an advanced solid tumor such as melanoma, head and neck, liver or kidney cancer.

The CDR3 is CASTTFGRGEQYF. In DNA, the CDR3 is TGTGCCAGCACCACTTTCGGACGCGGCGAGCAGTACTTC. The gene calls are TRBV7-2 and TRBJ2-7; no firm D call. Germline V lookup: CDR1 SGHTA, CDR2 FQGNSA. Trimming removed 7 bases from V and 6 bases from J, with 16 bases in between. The CDR3 is 13 amino acids.